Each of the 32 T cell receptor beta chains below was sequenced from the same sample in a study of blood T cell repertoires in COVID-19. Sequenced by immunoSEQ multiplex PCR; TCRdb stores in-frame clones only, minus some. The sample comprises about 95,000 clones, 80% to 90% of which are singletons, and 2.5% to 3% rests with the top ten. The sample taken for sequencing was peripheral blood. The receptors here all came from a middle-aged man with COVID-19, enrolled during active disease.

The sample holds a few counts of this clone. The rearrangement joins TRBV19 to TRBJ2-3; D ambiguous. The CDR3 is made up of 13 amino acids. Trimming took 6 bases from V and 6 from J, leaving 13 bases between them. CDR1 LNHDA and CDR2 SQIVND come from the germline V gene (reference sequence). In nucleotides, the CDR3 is TGTGCCAGTAGCACGATCGACGGGGATACGCAGTATTTT. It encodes CASSTIDGDTQYF.

The CDR3 sequence is CASSYSVGRDYGYTF. For the CDR3, the DNA is TGTGCCAGCAGTTACTCGGTGGGCAGGGACTATGGCTACACCTTC. The rearrangement uses TRBV6-5 and TRBJ1-2, with D possibly TRBD1 on 5 matching bases. The CDR3 totals 15 residues. Germline lookup yields CDR1 MNHEY and CDR2 SVGAGI. With 0 bases removed from V and 3 bases from J, the gap between germline ends came to 11 bases.

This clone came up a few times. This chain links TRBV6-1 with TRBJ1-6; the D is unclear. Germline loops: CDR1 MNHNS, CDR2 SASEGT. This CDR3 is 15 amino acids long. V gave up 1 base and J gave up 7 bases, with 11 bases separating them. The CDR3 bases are TGTGCCAGCAGTGAAGATAGTGTTCGGAATTCACCCCTCCACTTT. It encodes CASSEDSVRNSPLHF.

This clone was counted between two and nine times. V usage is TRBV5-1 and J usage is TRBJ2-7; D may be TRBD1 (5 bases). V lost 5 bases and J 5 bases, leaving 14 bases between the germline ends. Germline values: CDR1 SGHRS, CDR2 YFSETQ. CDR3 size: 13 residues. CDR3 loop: CASRLLGANEQYF. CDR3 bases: TGCGCCAGCAGATTATTAGGGGCCAACGAGCAGTACTTC.

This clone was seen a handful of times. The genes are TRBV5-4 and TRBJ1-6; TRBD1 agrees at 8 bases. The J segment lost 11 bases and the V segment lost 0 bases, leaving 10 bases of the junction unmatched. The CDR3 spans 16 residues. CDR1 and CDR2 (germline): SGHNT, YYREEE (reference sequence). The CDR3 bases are TGTGCCAGCAGCTTGGGCGACCGACAGGGGAAGGCACCCCTCCACTTT. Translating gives CASSLGDRQGKAPLHF.

In nucleotides, the CDR3 is TGTGCCAGCAGCCAAGGTCTAGCGGGGGCCTACGAGCAGTACTTC. It encodes CASSQGLAGAYEQYF. The chain carries TRBV4-2 and TRBJ2-7; 10 bases map to TRBD2. The CDR3 extends over 15 amino acids. CDR1 and CDR2 (germline): LGHNA, YNFKEQ. The V segment lost 1 base and the J segment 2 bases; nucleotides outside the gene matches: 2.

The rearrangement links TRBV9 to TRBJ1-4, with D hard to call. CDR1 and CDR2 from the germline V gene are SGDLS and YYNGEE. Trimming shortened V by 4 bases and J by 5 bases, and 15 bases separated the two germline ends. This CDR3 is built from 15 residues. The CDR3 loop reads CASSPTGNTNEKLFF. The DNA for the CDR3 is TGTGCCAGCAGCCCAACCGGGAATACGAATGAAAAACTGTTTTTT.

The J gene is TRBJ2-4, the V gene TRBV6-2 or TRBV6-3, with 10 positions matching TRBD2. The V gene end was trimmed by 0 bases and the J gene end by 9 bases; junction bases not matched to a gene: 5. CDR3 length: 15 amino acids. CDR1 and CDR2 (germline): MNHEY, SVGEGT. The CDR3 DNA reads TGTGCCAGCAGTTACTCGGCTAGCGGGGGAGGCATTCAGTACTTC. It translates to CASSYSASGGGIQYF.

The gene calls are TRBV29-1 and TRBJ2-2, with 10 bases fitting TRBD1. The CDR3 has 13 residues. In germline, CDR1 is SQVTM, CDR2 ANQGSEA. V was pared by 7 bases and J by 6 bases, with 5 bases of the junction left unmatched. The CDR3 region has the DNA TGCAGCGCAGGACAGGGGGTTGCCGGGGAGCTGTTTTTT. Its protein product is CSAGQGVAGELFF.

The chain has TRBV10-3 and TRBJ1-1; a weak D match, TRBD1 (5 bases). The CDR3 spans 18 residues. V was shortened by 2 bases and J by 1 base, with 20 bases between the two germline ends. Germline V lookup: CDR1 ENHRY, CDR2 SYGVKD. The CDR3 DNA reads TGTGCCATCAGTGAGAGGTTCTCGCAGGGTGGGCCGAACACTGAAGCTTTCTTT. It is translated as CAISERFSQGGPNTEAFF.

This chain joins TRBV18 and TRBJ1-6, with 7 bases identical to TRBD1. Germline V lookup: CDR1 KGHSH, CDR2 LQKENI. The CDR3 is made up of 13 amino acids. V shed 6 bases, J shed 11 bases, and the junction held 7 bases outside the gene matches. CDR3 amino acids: CASSQETGPPLHF. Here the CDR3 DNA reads TGTGCCAGCTCCCAAGAGACAGGGCCACCCCTCCACTTT.

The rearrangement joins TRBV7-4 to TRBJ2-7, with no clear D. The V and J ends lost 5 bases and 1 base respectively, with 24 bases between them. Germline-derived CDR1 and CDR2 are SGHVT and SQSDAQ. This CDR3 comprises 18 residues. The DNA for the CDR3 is TGTGCCAGCAGCCAGTTATGTACAGCAGCCTACCATTCCTACGAGCAGTACTTC. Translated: CASSQLCTAAYHSYEQYF. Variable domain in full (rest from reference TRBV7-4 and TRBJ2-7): GAGVSQSPRYKVAKRGRDVALRCDSISGHVTLYWYRQTLGQGSEVLTYSQSDAQRDKSGRPSGRFSAERPERSVSTLKIQRTEQGDSAVYLCASSQLCTAAYHSYEQYFGPGTRLTVT.

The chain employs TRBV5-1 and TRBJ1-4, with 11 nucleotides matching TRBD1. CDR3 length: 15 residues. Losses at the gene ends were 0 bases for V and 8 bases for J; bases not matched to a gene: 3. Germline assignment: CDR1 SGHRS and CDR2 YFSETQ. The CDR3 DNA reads TGCGCCAGCAGCTTGGCCGGGACAGGGGGAGAAAAACTGTTTTTT. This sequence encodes CASSLAGTGGEKLFF.

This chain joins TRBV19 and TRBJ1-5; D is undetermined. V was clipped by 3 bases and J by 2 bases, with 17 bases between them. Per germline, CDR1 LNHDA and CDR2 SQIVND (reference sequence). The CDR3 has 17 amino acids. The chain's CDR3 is CASSMAHTGLGNQPQHF. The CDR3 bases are TGTGCCAGTAGTATGGCCCACACGGGTCTCGGCAATCAGCCCCAGCATTTT.

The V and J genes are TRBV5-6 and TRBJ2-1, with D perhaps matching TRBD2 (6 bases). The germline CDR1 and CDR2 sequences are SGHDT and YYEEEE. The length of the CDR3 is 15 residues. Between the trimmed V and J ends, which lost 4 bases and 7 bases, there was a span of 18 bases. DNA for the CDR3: TGTGCCAGCAGCCCAGCCGCGGGGATGAGGAATGAGCAGTTCTTC. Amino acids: CASSPAAGMRNEQFF. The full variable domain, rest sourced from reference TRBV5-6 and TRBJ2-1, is DAGVTQSPTHLIKTRGQQVTLRCSPKSGHDTVSWYQQALGQGPQFIFQYYEEEERQRGNFPDRFSGHQFPNYSSELNVNALLLGDSALYLCASSPAAGMRNEQFFGPGTRLTVL.

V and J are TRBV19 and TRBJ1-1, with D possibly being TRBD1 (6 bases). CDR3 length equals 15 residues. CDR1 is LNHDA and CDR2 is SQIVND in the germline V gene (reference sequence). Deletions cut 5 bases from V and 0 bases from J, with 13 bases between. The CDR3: CASSPPTGLNTEAFF. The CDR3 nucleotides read TGTGCCAGTAGTCCCCCGACAGGCCTGAACACTGAAGCTTTCTTT.

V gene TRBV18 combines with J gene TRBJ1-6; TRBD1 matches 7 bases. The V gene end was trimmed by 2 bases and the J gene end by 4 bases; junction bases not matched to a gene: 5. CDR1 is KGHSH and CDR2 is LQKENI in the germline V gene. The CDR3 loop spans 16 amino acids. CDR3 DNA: TGTGCCAGCTCACCAACAGGGGCGGAATATAATTCACCCCTCCACTTT. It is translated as CASSPTGAEYNSPLHF.

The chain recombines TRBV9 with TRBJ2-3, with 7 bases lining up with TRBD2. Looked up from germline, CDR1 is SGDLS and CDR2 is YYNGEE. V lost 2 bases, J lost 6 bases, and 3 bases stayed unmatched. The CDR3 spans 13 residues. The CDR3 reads CASSVWDYDTQYF. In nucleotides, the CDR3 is TGTGCCAGCAGCGTTTGGGACTACGATACGCAGTATTTT.

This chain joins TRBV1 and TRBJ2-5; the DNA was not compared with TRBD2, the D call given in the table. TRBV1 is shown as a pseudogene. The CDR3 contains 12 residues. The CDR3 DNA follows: TGCACCAGGCCCGGTAGCCAAGAGACCCAGTACTTC. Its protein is CTRPGSQETQYF.

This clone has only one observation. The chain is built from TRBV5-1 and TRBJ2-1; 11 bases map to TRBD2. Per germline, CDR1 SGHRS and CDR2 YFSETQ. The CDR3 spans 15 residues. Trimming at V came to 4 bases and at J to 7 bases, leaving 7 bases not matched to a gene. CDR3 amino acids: CASSVSGGARNEQFF. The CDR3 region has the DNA TGCGCCAGCAGCGTTAGCGGGGGGGCTAGAAATGAGCAGTTCTTC.

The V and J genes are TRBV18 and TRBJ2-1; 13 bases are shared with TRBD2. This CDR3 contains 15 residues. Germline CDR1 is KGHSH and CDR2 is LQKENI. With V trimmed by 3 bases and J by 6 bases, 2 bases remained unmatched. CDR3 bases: TGTGCCAGCTCACCGACTAGCGGGGGGACCAATGAGCAGTTCTTC. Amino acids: CASSPTSGGTNEQFF.

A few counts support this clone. CDR3 DNA: TGTGCCAGCTGCAGGGGTTCGTACACTGAAGCTTTCTTT. This gives the protein CASCRGSYTEAFF. This chain joins TRBV12-3 or TRBV12-4 and TRBJ1-1; a possible D gene is TRBD1 (6 bases). The CDR3 totals 13 residues. V was shortened by 8 bases and J by 3 bases, with 13 bases between the two germline ends.

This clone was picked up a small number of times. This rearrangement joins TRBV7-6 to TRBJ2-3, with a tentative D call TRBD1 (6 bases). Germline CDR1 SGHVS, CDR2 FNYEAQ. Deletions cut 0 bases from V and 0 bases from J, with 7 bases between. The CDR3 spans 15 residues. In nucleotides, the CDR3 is TGTGCCAGCAGCTTAGCGGGGGCCAGCACAGATACGCAGTATTTT. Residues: CASSLAGASTDTQYF.

The CDR3 region is CATGTPYEQYF. The CDR3 bases are TGTGCCACCGGGACACCGTACGAGCAGTACTTC. The V call is TRBV2, the J call TRBJ2-7, with D possibly matching TRBD1 (6 bases). Germline assignment: CDR1 SNHLY and CDR2 FYNNEI. The CDR3 extends over 11 amino acids. V was shortened by 10 bases and J by 4 bases, with 11 bases between the two germline ends.

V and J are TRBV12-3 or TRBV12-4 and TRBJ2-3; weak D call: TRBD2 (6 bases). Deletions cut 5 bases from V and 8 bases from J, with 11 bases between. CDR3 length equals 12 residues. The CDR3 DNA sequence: TGTGCCAGCAGTCCGGGGGAAGTTACGCAGTATTTT. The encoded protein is CASSPGEVTQYF.

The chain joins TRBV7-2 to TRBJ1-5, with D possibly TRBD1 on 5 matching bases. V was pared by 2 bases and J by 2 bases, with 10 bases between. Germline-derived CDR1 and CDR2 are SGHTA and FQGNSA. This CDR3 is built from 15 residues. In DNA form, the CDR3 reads TGTGCCAGCAGCTTATGGGGCAACGGCAATCAGCCCCAGCATTTT. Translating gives CASSLWGNGNQPQHF.

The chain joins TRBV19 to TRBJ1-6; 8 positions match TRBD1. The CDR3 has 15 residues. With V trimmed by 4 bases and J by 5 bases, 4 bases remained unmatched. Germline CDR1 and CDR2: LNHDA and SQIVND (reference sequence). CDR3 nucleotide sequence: TGTGCCAGTAGTACCCAGGGGGCAGATAATTCACCCCTCCACTTT. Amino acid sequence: CASSTQGADNSPLHF.

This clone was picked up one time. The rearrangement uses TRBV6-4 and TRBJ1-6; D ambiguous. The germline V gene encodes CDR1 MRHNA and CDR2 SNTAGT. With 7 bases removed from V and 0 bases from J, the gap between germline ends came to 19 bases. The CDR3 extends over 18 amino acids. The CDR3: CASTRREIPSSYNSPLHF. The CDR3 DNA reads TGTGCCAGCACTCGAAGGGAGATCCCCAGCTCCTATAATTCACCCCTCCACTTT.

CDR3 amino acids: CAIRDGGQGAFF. CDR3 nucleotide sequence: TGTGCCATCAGGGACGGGGGACAGGGGGCTTTCTTT. V and J are TRBV10-3 and TRBJ1-1; 10 bases match TRBD1. In germline, CDR1 is ENHRY, CDR2 SYGVKD. The CDR3 is 12 amino acids. With V trimmed by 6 bases and J by 11 bases, 6 bases remained unmatched.

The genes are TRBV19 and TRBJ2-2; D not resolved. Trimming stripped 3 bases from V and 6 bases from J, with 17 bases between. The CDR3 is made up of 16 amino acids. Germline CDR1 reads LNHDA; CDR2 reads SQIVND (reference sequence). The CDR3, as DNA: TGTGCCAGTAGTATTAGTTTCGTTGCCCGGGCCGGGGAGCTGTTTTTT. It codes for CASSISFVARAGELFF.

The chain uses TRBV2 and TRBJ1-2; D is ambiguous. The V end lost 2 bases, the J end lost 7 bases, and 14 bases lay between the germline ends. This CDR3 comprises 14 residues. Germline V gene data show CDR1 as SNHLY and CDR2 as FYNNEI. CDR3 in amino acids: CASSEQARRGGYTF. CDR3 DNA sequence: TGTGCCAGCAGTGAACAGGCCCGTCGGGGTGGCTACACCTTC.

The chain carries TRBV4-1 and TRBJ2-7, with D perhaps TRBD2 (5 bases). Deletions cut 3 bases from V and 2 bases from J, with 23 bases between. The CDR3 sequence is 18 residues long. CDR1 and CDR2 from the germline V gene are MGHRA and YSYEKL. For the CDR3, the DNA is TGCGCCAGCAGCCACCTATCCGGCTTCACGGGAATCGCCTACGAGCAGTACTTC. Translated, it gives CASSHLSGFTGIAYEQYF.